These 23 T cell receptor beta chains came from one sample sequenced in a study of identical twins. A single record per CDR3 protein comes from TCRdb applying MiXCR to the 5' RACE reads. The sample shows some 570,000 distinct CDR3 sequences, 20% to 25% of them seen only once. In addition, the sample was reused for a study of yellow fever vaccine responses in identical twins.

The sequencing sample was made of CD4+ T cells sorted from blood. The receptors shown here come from a woman in her late teens or twenties in good health.

V usage is TRBV4-1 and J usage is TRBJ2-3; unclear D gene. The CDR3 loop spans 14 amino acids. The V and J ends lost 3 bases and 0 bases respectively, with 7 bases between them. Germline CDR1 MGHRA, CDR2 YSYEKL. As DNA, the CDR3 is TGCGCCAGCAGCCATAAAACAAGCACAGATACGCAGTATTTT. Translation: CASSHKTSTDTQYF.

In this sample, this clonotype turned up a few times. The gene calls are TRBV20-1 and TRBJ2-2; no reliable D call. The CDR3 is made up of 13 amino acids. Per germline, CDR1 DFQATT and CDR2 SNEGSKA (reference sequence). Trimming left V 3 bases short and J 6 bases short, with 11 bases between. The CDR3 loop reads CSARGSPAGELFF. The DNA of the CDR3 is TGCAGTGCTAGGGGCAGCCCGGCCGGGGAGCTGTTTTTT.

The chain couples TRBV2 to TRBJ2-5; no reliable D call. Germline V CDR1 and CDR2: SNHLY, FYNNEI. The CDR3 runs to 12 residues. V was shortened by 4 bases and J by 3 bases, with 6 bases between the two germline ends. This CDR3 is CASSASEETQYF. Here the CDR3 DNA reads TGTGCCAGCAGTGCTTCAGAAGAGACCCAGTACTTC.

This clonotype was counted between two and nine times. The gene calls are TRBV2 and TRBJ2-7; 8 bases match TRBD1. This CDR3 contains 13 residues. Trimming at V came to 3 bases and at J to 3 bases, leaving 1 base not matched to a gene. CDR1 and CDR2 (germline): SNHLY, FYNNEI. The CDR3 DNA reads TGTGCCAGCAGTGACGACAGGGGCTACGAGCAGTACTTC. It yields the protein CASSDDRGYEQYF.

This rearrangement joins TRBV28 to TRBJ2-1, with unresolved D. V gave up 6 bases and J gave up 3 bases, with 15 bases separating them. This CDR3 region has 15 residues. In germline, CDR1 is MDHEN, CDR2 SYDVKM. The CDR3 loop is CASSNEISSYNEQFF. The CDR3 nucleotides read TGTGCCAGCAGCAATGAAATATCTAGCTACAATGAGCAGTTCTTC.

This chain links TRBV2 with TRBJ1-5; D is unclear. V lost 6 bases and J 5 bases, leaving 8 bases between the germline ends. This CDR3 comprises 12 residues. The V gene's germline CDR1 is SNHLY and CDR2 FYNNEI. CDR3 DNA sequence: TGTGCCAGCAGCCGTGTCTATCAGCCCCAGCATTTT. This gives the protein CASSRVYQPQHF.

The J gene is TRBJ2-3, the V gene TRBV24-1, with 7 bases fitting TRBD2. Germline loops: CDR1 KGHDR, CDR2 SFDVKD. The CDR3 contains 15 residues. V shed 7 bases and J 2 bases; nucleotides not matched to a gene: 8. CDR3 sequence reads: CATSPSAGNTDTQYF. CDR3 DNA: TGTGCCACCAGCCCTTCAGCGGGGAACACAGATACGCAGTATTTT.

The chain carries TRBV10-3 and TRBJ2-2; 12 nucleotides align to TRBD1. Unmatched junction bases numbered 7, after V lost 4 bases and J lost 4 bases. CDR1 and CDR2 from the germline V gene are ENHRY and SYGVKD. The CDR3 is 17 amino acids. CDR3 DNA: TGTGCCATCAGTGCATCCGCGGGACAGGGGGCCACCGGGGAGCTGTTTTTT. It encodes CAISASAGQGATGELFF.

The chain couples TRBV6-6 to TRBJ2-2, with D possibly TRBD2 on 5 matching bases. The CDR3 spans 18 residues. Per germline, CDR1 MNHNY and CDR2 SVGAGI (reference sequence). Trimming pared 0 bases from V and 0 bases from J, leaving 14 bases between. DNA for the CDR3: TGTGCCAGCAGTTACTCTTTCGGAGGATCCACGAACACCGGGGAGCTGTTTTTT. Its translation: CASSYSFGGSTNTGELFF.

This clonotype was seen a few times. CDR3 sequence: CASSQPPLTGNTGELFF. CDR3 DNA: TGTGCCAGCAGCCAACCGCCTCTGACAGGGAACACCGGGGAGCTGTTTTTT. The V call is TRBV3-1, the J call TRBJ2-2, with D tentatively TRBD1 (6 bases). Germline CDR1 reads LGHDT; CDR2 reads YNNKEL (reference sequence). Trimming shortened V by 2 bases and J by 1 base, and 14 bases separated the two germline ends. This CDR3 is 17 amino acids long.

The chain combines TRBV7-3 with TRBJ2-3; 8 bases are shared with TRBD1. The V segment lost 2 bases and the J segment 2 bases; nucleotides outside the gene matches: 6. Germline V CDR1 and CDR2: SGHTA, FQGTGA. The CDR3 consists of 16 residues. The chain's CDR3 is CASSLATGVDTDTQYF. The CDR3 nucleotides are TGTGCCAGCAGCTTAGCGACAGGGGTTGACACAGATACGCAGTATTTT.

This CDR3 is CASSFSRVSGSLYEQYF. CDR3 DNA: TGTGCCAGCAGTTTTAGCAGGGTTAGCGGGAGCCTCTACGAGCAGTACTTC. The chain employs TRBV28 and TRBJ2-7; 9 bases align to TRBD2. V lost 3 bases to trimming and J lost 3 bases; unmatched junction nucleotides: 12. Per germline, CDR1 MDHEN and CDR2 SYDVKM. The CDR3 consists of 17 residues.

This clonotype was detected a few times. The chain combines TRBV7-8 with TRBJ1-6; D may be TRBD1 (5 bases). The CDR3 sequence is 16 residues long. Looked up from germline, CDR1 is SGHVS and CDR2 is FQNEAQ. Between the trimmed V and J ends, which lost 1 base and 6 bases, there was a span of 13 bases. Written as DNA, the CDR3 is TGTGCCAGCAGCTTAGGGTCCGCAGGGAGTAATTCACCCCTCCACTTT. Translation gives CASSLGSAGSNSPLHF.

This clonotype was observed a handful of times. The chain recombines TRBV9 with TRBJ2-1; perhaps TRBD2 as D (6 bases). Trimming removed 5 bases from V and 0 bases from J, with 9 bases in between. The CDR3 extends over 14 amino acids. The germline V gene encodes CDR1 SGDLS and CDR2 YYNGEE. The DNA for the CDR3 is TGTGCCAGCAGTGGGGAGGCCTCCTACAATGAGCAGTTCTTC. Translation: CASSGEASYNEQFF.

This clonotype turned up a few times. The chain carries TRBV6-2 or TRBV6-3 and TRBJ2-7, with 7 bases fitting TRBD1. Germline V lookup: CDR1 MNHEY, CDR2 SVGEGT. Trimming cost V 10 bases and J 3 bases; bases outside gene matches: 6. The CDR3 has 12 residues. This CDR3 is CAIGTGVYEQYV. The CDR3 coding sequence is TGTGCCATCGGAACAGGGGTCTACGAGCAGTACGTC.

This clonotype was detected a few times. CDR3 amino acids: CASSLTGGAPEDTQYF. For the CDR3, the DNA is TGTGCCAGCAGCTTAACAGGAGGGGCCCCCGAGGATACGCAGTATTTT. This rearrangement joins TRBV7-3 to TRBJ2-3, with TRBD2 as a possible D gene (6 bases). The CDR3 extends over 16 amino acids. V shed 0 bases and J shed 6 bases, with 16 bases lying between them. Germline values: CDR1 SGHTA, CDR2 FQGTGA. Supplemented by reference TRBV7-3 and TRBJ2-3, the full variable domain reads GAGVSQTPSNKVTEKGKYVELRCDPISGHTALYWYRQSLGQGPEFLIYFQGTGAADDSGLPNDRFFAVRPEGSVSTLKIQRTERGDSAVYLCASSLTGGAPEDTQYFGPGTRLTVL.

This clonotype was seen a handful of times. The V and J genes are TRBV29-1 and TRBJ1-1, with no clear D. V shed 5 bases and J shed 1 base, with 14 bases lying between them. The CDR3 loop spans 14 amino acids. Germline CDR1 and CDR2: SQVTM and ANQGSEA. In nucleotides, the CDR3 is TGCAGCGTTATGAGGTCTTCCGCGAACACTGAAGCTTTCTTT. Protein: CSVMRSSANTEAFF.

The V and J genes are TRBV18 and TRBJ2-7; tentative D call: TRBD2 (6 bases). This CDR3 has 15 residues. Germline lookup yields CDR1 KGHSH and CDR2 LQKENI. Trimming removed 1 base at V and 4 bases at J, with 14 bases between. The CDR3 sequence: CASSPQNRGRYEQYF. The DNA of the CDR3 is TGTGCCAGCTCACCACAGAATAGAGGGAGGTACGAGCAGTACTTC.

This clonotype has a handful of counts. V gene TRBV4-1 combines with J gene TRBJ2-7; perhaps TRBD2 as D (6 bases). Between the trimmed V and J ends, which lost 0 bases and 4 bases, there was a span of 10 bases. The germline gives CDR1 MGHRA, CDR2 YSYEKL. The CDR3 contains 14 residues. The CDR3 loop reads CASSQEEGGYEQYF. For the CDR3, the DNA is TGCGCCAGCAGCCAAGAAGAGGGAGGATACGAGCAGTACTTC.

This clonotype was seen more than once but under ten times. The genes are TRBV18 and TRBJ2-1, with TRBD1 matching 9 bases. Per germline, CDR1 KGHSH and CDR2 LQKENI. V lost 6 bases, J lost 7 bases, and 4 bases stayed unmatched. This CDR3 comprises 13 residues. The DNA of the CDR3 is TGTGCCAGCTCGAAGACAGGGGGTAATGAGCAGTTCTTC. Translating it yields CASSKTGGNEQFF.

This clonotype was detected only a few times. The rearrangement joins TRBV11-2 to TRBJ2-6; 13 bases are shared with TRBD2. This CDR3 has 20 amino acids. V lost 5 bases, J lost 0 bases, and 10 bases stayed unmatched. Germline CDR1 reads SGHAT; CDR2 reads FQNNGV. DNA of the CDR3: TGTGCCAGCAGCAGTCCCGGGACTAGCGGGACCCTCTCTGGGGCCAACGTCCTGACTTTC. Translated, it gives CASSSPGTSGTLSGANVLTF. Combining the CDR3 with reference TRBV11-2 and TRBJ2-6 gives the whole variable domain EAGVAQSPRYKIIEKRQSVAFWCNPISGHATLYWYQQILGQGPKLLIQFQNNGVVDDSQLPKDRFSAERLKGVDSTLKIQPAKLEDSAVYLCASSSPGTSGTLSGANVLTFGAGSRLTVL.

This clonotype has only one observation. The gene calls are TRBV3-1 and TRBJ2-7, with a tentative D call TRBD1 (8 bases). The CDR3 totals 14 residues. V was clipped by 10 bases and J by 3 bases, with 19 bases between them. Germline V CDR1 and CDR2: LGHDT, YNNKEL (reference sequence). CDR3 sequence (DNA): TGTGCCATCCCCTCGGGGGGACAGGTCTACGAGCAGTACGTC. Translation gives CAIPSGGQVYEQYV.

The chain recombines TRBV5-1 with TRBJ2-1; 10 bases map to TRBD2. Per the germline V gene, CDR1 is SGHRS and CDR2 is YFSETQ. The CDR3 sequence is 16 residues long. After removal of 4 bases from V and 0 bases from J, the junction contained 4 bases not matched to a gene. CDR3 in DNA: TGCGCCAGCAGCAAGAGCGGGGGGGCCTCCTACAATGAGCAGTTCTTC. Protein sequence: CASSKSGGASYNEQFF.